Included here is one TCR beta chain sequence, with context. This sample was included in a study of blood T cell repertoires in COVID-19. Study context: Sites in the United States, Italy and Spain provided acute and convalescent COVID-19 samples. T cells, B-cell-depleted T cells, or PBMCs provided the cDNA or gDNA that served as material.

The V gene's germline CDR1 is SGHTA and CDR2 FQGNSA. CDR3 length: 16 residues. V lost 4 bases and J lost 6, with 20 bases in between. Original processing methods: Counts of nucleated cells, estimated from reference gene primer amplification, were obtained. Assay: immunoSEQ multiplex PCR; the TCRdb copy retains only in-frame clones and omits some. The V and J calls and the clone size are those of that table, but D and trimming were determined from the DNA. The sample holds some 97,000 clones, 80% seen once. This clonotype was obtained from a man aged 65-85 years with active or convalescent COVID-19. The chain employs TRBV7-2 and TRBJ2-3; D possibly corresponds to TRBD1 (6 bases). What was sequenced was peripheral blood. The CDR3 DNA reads TGTGCCAGCAGCTCCTACTCTCACTATACAGGGGATACGCAGTATTTT. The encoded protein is CASSSYSHYTGDTQYF. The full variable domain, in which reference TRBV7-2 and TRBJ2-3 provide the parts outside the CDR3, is GAGVSQSPSNKVTEKGKDVELRCDPISGHTALYWYRQSLGQGLEFLIYFQGNSAPDKSGLPSDRFSAERTGGSVSTLTIQRTQQEDSAVYLCASSSYSHYTGDTQYFGPGTRLTVL.